Sequencing of this T cell receptor (beta chain) was carried out in a study of MAIT cells during Salmonella Paratyphi A infection (dated by TCRdb to 2016 to 2017). Regarding the complete study: Adult volunteers aged 18 to 60 ingested a single dose of 1-5x10^3 CFU of S. Paratyphi A strain NVGH308. Ciprofloxacin 500 mg twice daily for 14 days, starting at diagnosis, was given to diagnosed volunteers. The study at large found these results: A significant decrease in the space occupied by over-represented MAIT clonotypes was found from baseline to mid-infection (around 0.15 to 0.10), whereas no significant post-infection difference was found. The availability of volunteer samples limited the sample sizes, but these sizes were considered adequate to detect differences between groups. MAIT TRBV usage was found to be oligoclonal, with TRBV20 and TRBV6 favoured, and appeared to be unchanged by infection. Compared with healthy controls, diagnosed volunteers had more expansion or contraction among the top five MAIT clonotypes (approximately 0.48 versus 0.14), suggesting that infection reshaped the repertoire.

This clonotype was detected only a few times. The specificity of this receptor is unknown. No much larger clonotype is one base removed from it; base qualities were not supplied. The sample's time point label, in plain terms: mid-infection, around enteric fever diagnosis. MAIT cells, defined as Valpha7.2+ CD161+ T cells, were identified and sorted by flow cytometry. In a handful of volunteers who developed enteric fever after controlled oral challenge with live Salmonella Paratyphi A, circulating MAIT cell TCRbeta repertoires were profiled over time. Each diagnosed volunteer contributed MAIT cell samples at pre-infection, mid-infection and post-infection timepoints. Enteric fever was diagnosed as Paratyphi A bacteremia and/or persistent fever above 38 °C lasting more than 12 hours. Diagnosis of infection in challenged volunteers occurred between day 4 and day 7 after challenge. For RNA extraction, between about 4,500 and 10,000 MAIT cells from each sample were sorted straight into RNAqueous-Micro lysis buffer. Lymphoprep gradient centrifugation was used to isolate peripheral blood mononuclear cells from both the blood samples and the leukocyte cones. A BD FACSAria Fusion or BD FACSAria III sorter was used for cell sorting.

The CDR3 goes from the cysteine to the phenylalanine over 15 residues. Just CDR3 DNA is preserved here, 45 bases in frame from base 1. Per the germline V gene, MNHNS is the CDR1 and SASEGT is the CDR2. The V end loses 2 bases and the J end loses 4 bases, and a stretch of 14 bases separates them. Library creation used 5' RACE. TCRbeta was amplified in two rounds of PCR using Phusion High-Fidelity polymerase, and the primers added sample-specific barcodes. To build the TCRbeta libraries, template-switch cDNA synthesis was carried out using SMARTScribe reverse transcriptase along with a TRBC-specific primer. The barcoded samples were pooled and then prepared using the NEBNext Ultra DNA Library Prep Kit for Illumina. The libraries were sequenced on an Illumina MiSeq using the MiSeq reagent kit v2, 300 cycles. On the study's bioinformatics: Jemultiplexer demultiplexed the reads by barcode, and MiTCR with default parameters aligned the reads. Non-functional sequences were removed with VDJtools, and each clonotype was defined by its amino acid sequence, with frequencies calculated from the assigned sequence reads. The clonal space homeostasis analysis grouped clonotypes by frequency into over-represented (0.05-1), large, medium and small bins. In-frame beta chains were kept once TCRdb had trimmed the public reads at Q25 with fastp and called clones with MiXCR. Every distinct CDR3 protein forms one entry, paired with its most common genes and DNA. The V and J calls, along with clone size, are taken from TCRdb and not from the paper's own processing. This sample has some 1,000 distinct CDR3 sequences in its table, and about a fifth of those were observed once. Around 50% of the sample comes from the top ten.

The V and J segments used are TRBV6-1 and TRBJ1-2; the D gene is perhaps TRBD1, from 6 matching bases. This sequence was found in a person aged 18 to 75 who was deliberately infected with Salmonella Paratyphi A in a paratyphoid fever challenge study. This sample comprised MAIT cells from blood, obtained at the middle sampling point of the challenge study. The DNA sequence is TGTGCCAGCAGTGAATCACAGGGAGACTTCTATGGCTACACCTTC. It translates as CASSESQGDFYGYTF.